These 17 T cell receptor beta chains were all obtained from the same sample, sequenced in a study of T cell responses to AZD1222 COVID-19 vaccine. This table comes from immunoSEQ multiplex PCR, and its TCRdb copy is limited to in-frame clones, with some not included. Of roughly 40,000 clones in the sample, 80% were seen once. Specimen: peripheral blood, collected on day 0 of AZD1222 vaccination. The receptors shown here come from an adult in good health.

The chain couples TRBV7-3 to TRBJ2-1; possible D gene TRBD1, 5 bases. The ends were cut back, 5 bases at V and 5 bases at J, with 19 bases in the middle. CDR3 length: 16 amino acids. Germline V gene sequence: CDR1 SGHTA, CDR2 FQGTGA. CDR3 in amino acids: CASSPMGQVGNNEQFF. CDR3 in DNA: TGTGCCAGCAGCCCTATGGGGCAGGTTGGGAACAATGAGCAGTTCTTC.

This sequence joins TRBV18 and TRBJ1-5; D might be TRBD1 (5 bases). Germline values: CDR1 KGHSH, CDR2 LQKENI. V was clipped by 1 base and J by 1 base, with 5 bases between them. The CDR3 has 14 residues. The CDR3 loop is CASSPRGSNQPQHF. CDR3 bases: TGTGCCAGCTCACCACGGGGCAGCAATCAGCCCCAGCATTTT.

The chain carries TRBV29-1 and TRBJ2-1; D is perhaps TRBD1 (6 bases). The germline V and J ends were trimmed by 4 bases and 0 bases, with 19 bases remaining between them. CDR1 SQVTM and CDR2 ANQGSEA come from the germline V gene. The CDR3 has 17 amino acids. CDR3 region: CSVGQGPPKSSYNEQFF. The CDR3 region has the DNA TGCAGCGTTGGGCAGGGGCCCCCGAAAAGCTCCTACAATGAGCAGTTCTTC.

The CDR3 loop reads CASSYTLQGAKNIQYF. DNA of the CDR3: TGTGCCAGCAGTTACACCCTACAGGGGGCCAAAAACATTCAGTACTTC. The chain employs TRBV6-5 and TRBJ2-4; 7 bases are shared with TRBD1. Germline V gene sequence: CDR1 MNHEY, CDR2 SVGAGI. This CDR3 region has 16 residues. Trimming at V came to 2 bases and at J to 1 base, leaving 5 bases not matched to a gene.

This chain links TRBV6-5 with TRBJ2-3; D ambiguous. The CDR3 consists of 14 residues. Germline V CDR1 and CDR2: MNHEY, SVGAGI. Trimming took off 8 bases at V and 1 base at J, with 13 bases between the two ends. CDR3: CASFRASGTDTQYF. CDR3 DNA: TGTGCCAGCTTTAGGGCGTCTGGCACAGATACGCAGTATTTT.

The rearrangement uses TRBV5-6 and TRBJ2-3, with TRBD2 identical over 14 bases. This CDR3 contains 15 residues. With 7 bases clipped from V and 5 bases from J, the junction kept 6 bases outside the gene matches. Germline CDR1 is SGHDT and CDR2 is YYEEEE. The CDR3 bases are TGTGCCAGCCAGGGACTAGCGGGGGCGGAAGATACGCAGTATTTT. Translation: CASQGLAGAEDTQYF.

The V gene is TRBV19, the J gene TRBJ2-1; 9 bases fit TRBD1. Per the germline V gene, CDR1 is LNHDA and CDR2 is SQIVND (reference sequence). CDR3 length equals 13 residues. V was pared by 1 base and J by 10 bases, with 2 bases of the junction left unmatched. The DNA of the CDR3 is TGTGCCAGTAGTATAGGGGACAGGGAAGAGCAGTTCTTC. Amino acid sequence: CASSIGDREEQFF.

V and J are TRBV18 and TRBJ2-1; the D is unclear. Trimming removed 0 bases at V and 4 bases at J, with 13 bases between. The CDR3 sequence is 16 residues long. The germline gives CDR1 KGHSH, CDR2 LQKENI. The CDR3 DNA reads TGTGCCAGCTCACCACCTAGTAGCCTCCTGTACAATGAGCAGTTCTTC. Translation: CASSPPSSLLYNEQFF.

This clone was detected only a few times. The chain couples TRBV3-1 (or the pseudogene TRBV3-2) to TRBJ1-2; D is ambiguous. CDR1 and CDR2 from the germline V gene are LGHDT and YNNKEL (reference sequence). V was cut by 2 bases and J by 6 bases, with 4 bases left in between. The CDR3 totals 11 residues. CDR3 DNA: TGTGCCAGCAGCCAACGGGATGGCTACACCTTC. It is translated as CASSQRDGYTF.

The chain carries TRBV19 and TRBJ1-3, with TRBD1 as a possible D gene (5 bases). This CDR3 comprises 13 residues. In germline, CDR1 is LNHDA, CDR2 SQIVND (reference sequence). Deletions cut 6 bases from V and 0 bases from J, with 6 bases between. The CDR3 is CASSRVSGNTIYF. The CDR3 bases are TGTGCCAGTAGCAGGGTCTCTGGAAACACCATATATTTT.

The V and J genes are TRBV2 and TRBJ1-3, with a possible D match to TRBD1 (5 bases). CDR3 length: 13 residues. The V gene lost 6 bases and the J gene lost 4 bases, with 10 bases spanning the gap. Germline CDR1 reads SNHLY; CDR2 reads FYNNEI. The DNA of the CDR3 is TGTGCCAGCAGAACAGGCGTCGGAAACACCATATATTTT. This gives the protein CASRTGVGNTIYF.

This clone has only a few counts. V is TRBV28 and J is TRBJ1-4, with a tentative D call TRBD1 (6 bases). V was clipped by 6 bases and J by 8 bases, with 19 bases between them. The CDR3 consists of 15 residues. Germline CDR1 reads MDHEN; CDR2 reads SYDVKM. CDR3 DNA sequence: TGTGCCAGCAGCAGGGACGGACAGTGGAAAGAAAAACTGTTTTTT. Translating it yields CASSRDGQWKEKLFF.

The V gene is TRBV5-1, the J gene TRBJ1-3, with D perhaps matching TRBD1 (6 bases). With 3 bases removed from V and 0 bases from J, the gap between germline ends came to 10 bases. Germline CDR1 is SGHRS and CDR2 is YFSETQ. The CDR3 runs to 15 residues. The CDR3 nucleotides read TGCGCCAGCAGCTCCCTAGGGGGCTCTGGAAACACCATATATTTT. Protein product: CASSSLGGSGNTIYF. The full variable domain, rest sourced from reference TRBV5-1 and TRBJ1-3, is KAGVTQTPRYLIKTRGQQVTLSCSPISGHRSVSWYQQTPGQGLQFLFEYFSETQRNKGNFPGRFSGRQFSNSRSEMNVSTLELGDSALYLCASSSLGGSGNTIYFGEGSWLTVV.

This clone occurred a few times. The V gene is TRBV7-8, the J gene TRBJ1-2; D remains unclear. The CDR3 is 14 residues long. CDR1 and CDR2 from the germline V gene are SGHVS and FQNEAQ. V gave up 5 bases and J gave up 2 bases, with 12 bases separating them. The CDR3, as DNA: TGTGCCAGCAGCGCTGTAGGAGGCAACTATGGCTACACCTTC. The encoded protein is CASSAVGGNYGYTF.

The chain joins TRBV2 to TRBJ1-5, with TRBD1 identical over 7 bases. This CDR3 has 14 amino acids. Looked up from germline, CDR1 is SNHLY and CDR2 is FYNNEI. Trimming took 3 bases from V and 4 from J; bases not matched to a gene: 3. CDR3 nucleotide sequence: TGTGCCAGCAGTGAGGCAGGGGGGAATCAGCCCCAGCATTTT. Translation: CASSEAGGNQPQHF.

V gene TRBV21-1 combines with J gene TRBJ2-3. TRBV21-1 is marked as a pseudogene. The CDR3 sequence is 14 residues long. The CDR3 loop is CATPGPLGTDTQYF. CDR3 bases: TGTGCCACCCCGGGACCTCTGGGCACAGATACGCAGTATTTT.

V usage is TRBV12-5 and J usage is TRBJ2-1; 11 bases are shared with TRBD1. V dropped 5 bases and J dropped 7; count of bases not matched to a gene: 7. This CDR3 is built from 15 residues. Germline CDR1 and CDR2: LGHNT and FRNRAP. The CDR3: CASGTGQGADNEQFF. The DNA for the CDR3 is TGTGCTAGTGGTACCGGACAGGGGGCGGATAATGAGCAGTTCTTC.